This T cell receptor beta chain is from a study of Ad26.COV2.S vaccination and SARS-CoV-2 variants. Broader study findings: It was vaccine recipients, not placebo recipients, who had the higher spike-specific TCR breadth. TCR breadth and depth analyses may have underestimated total T cell responses.

The sample's treatment: 19 received Ad26.COV2.S at low or high dose, single or two shots; 5 received placebo; per-sample allocation not given. Following the first vaccine or placebo injection, samples were taken on day 63. As to this clone: Its matching antigen is unknown.

The method was immunoSEQ multiplex PCR; TCRdb's version includes in-frame clones alone and lacks a portion of them. The sample includes more than 400,000 clones, approximately 90% seen only once; the top ten take approximately 1.7%. CDR3 length equals 17 residues. J was trimmed by 1 base and V by 6 bases; bases with no gene match: 10. Germline-derived CDR1 and CDR2 are ENHRY and SYGVKD. The sample in question was peripheral blood, obtained in a trial of Ad26.COV2.S vaccine versus placebo. The chain joins TRBV10-3 to TRBJ2-5; 11 bases are shared with TRBD2. The sequence was obtained from a person between 18 and 60 years old who received the Ad26.COV2.S COVID-19 vaccine or a placebo. CDR3 in amino acids: CAISDHASGGSQETQYF. CDR3 coding DNA: TGTGCCATCAGCGACCATGCTAGCGGGGGGTCCCAAGAGACCCAGTACTTC.